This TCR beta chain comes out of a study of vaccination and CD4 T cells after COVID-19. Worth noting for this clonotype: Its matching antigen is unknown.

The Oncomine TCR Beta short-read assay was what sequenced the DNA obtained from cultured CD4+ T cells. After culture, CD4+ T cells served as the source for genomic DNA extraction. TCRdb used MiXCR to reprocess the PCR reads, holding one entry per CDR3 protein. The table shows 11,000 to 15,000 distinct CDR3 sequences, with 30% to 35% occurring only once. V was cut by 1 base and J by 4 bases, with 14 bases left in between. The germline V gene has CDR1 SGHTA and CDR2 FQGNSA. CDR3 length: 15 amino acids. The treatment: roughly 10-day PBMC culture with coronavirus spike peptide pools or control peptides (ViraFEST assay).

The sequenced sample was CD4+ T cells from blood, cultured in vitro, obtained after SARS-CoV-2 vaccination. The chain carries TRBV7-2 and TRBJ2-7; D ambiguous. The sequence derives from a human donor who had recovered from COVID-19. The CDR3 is CASSLVNSPDYEQYF. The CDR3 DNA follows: TGTGCCAGCAGCTTAGTTAATTCTCCGGATTACGAGCAGTACTTC.